A selection of T cell receptor beta chains follows, all from one sample in a study of blood T cells in healthy people across ages. TCRdb called the 5' RACE reads again in MiXCR, with one record for every CDR3 protein. The sample has approximately 1,000,000 distinct CDR3 sequences; 35% to 40% are singletons. The specimen sequenced was blood. Receptors were obtained from a man younger than 35 in good health. Both conserved end residues are part of each CDR3. Fields, in order: CDR3 length, J gene, V gene, CDR3 protein.

18	TRBJ1-4	TRBV7-9	CASSFTGTGGVGNEKLFF
16	TRBJ1-2	TRBV6-6	CASSYSGHPPKYGYTF
15	TRBJ2-4	TRBV6-5	CASSYSVRYHDIQYF
16	TRBJ2-1	TRBV12-3/TRBV12-4	CASRPGTITLQNEQFF
13	TRBJ2-1	TRBV3-1	CASSQAVTNEQFF
15	TRBJ1-4	TRBV5-1	CASSLAPGVSEKLFF
13	TRBJ1-5	TRBV20-1	CSGTDGGNQPQHF
14	TRBJ2-7	TRBV12-3/TRBV12-4	CASSGQGYAYEQYF
14	TRBJ2-1	TRBV10-3	CAIASASGDGEQFF
17	TRBJ2-5	TRBV5-1	CASSVMGLAGVQETQYF
14	TRBJ2-4	TRBV4-1	CASSQPGVKNIQYF
17	TRBJ2-2	TRBV6-2/TRBV6-3	CASSYSRDRGRPGELFF
14	NA	TRBV13	CASSLGTVRETQYF
13	TRBJ2-1	TRBV29-1	CSGARGSYNEQFF
17	TRBJ1-1	TRBV5-1	CASSLAGGGQGASEAFF
14	TRBJ1-1	TRBV10-3	CAISVREWDTEAFF
13	TRBJ1-4	TRBV27	CASIDRGSEKLFF
13	TRBJ1-2	TRBV20-1	CSAQDRGSYGYTF
19	TRBJ2-3	TRBV4-3	CASSQGTSGGPGGTDTQYF
16	TRBJ2-1	TRBV7-2	CASSFTSTGQYNEQFF
15	TRBJ2-3	TRBV7-2	CASSWSIGNSDTQYF
13	NA	TRBV6-1	CASSELQGQTQYF
13	TRBJ2-7	TRBV6-6	CASSYQQDYEQYF
15	TRBJ2-7	TRBV7-2	CASRFGTGDFYEQYF
16	TRBJ2-3	TRBV20-1	CSATERGGSSTDMQYF
16	TRBJ2-1	TRBV29-1	CSVEGGLAGGYNEQFF
15	TRBJ2-1	TRBV27	CASSFGTGGTNEQFF
14	TRBJ2-6	TRBV12-3/TRBV12-4	CASTTGSGANVLTF
14	TRBJ2-5	TRBV7-8	CASSPDRDLWTQYF
14	TRBJ2-3	TRBV3-1	CASSQGIGTDTQYF
17	TRBJ2-1	TRBV4-2	CASRLAGDLGSYNEQFF
15	TRBJ2-3	TRBV12-3/TRBV12-4	CASSSRLAATDTQYF